Given below is one TCR beta chain in context. Allocation to cohorts depended on clinical history reported by the participants. V dropped 4 bases and J dropped 8; count of bases not matched to a gene: 7. Germline V gives CDR1 MNHEY, CDR2 SMNVEV (reference sequence). The CDR3 spans 14 residues. The record originates from a study of blood T cell repertoires in COVID-19. The data were produced by immunoSEQ multiplex PCR, yet TCRdb's version contains in-frame clones alone and is incomplete. This repertoire shows some 300,000 clones, over 75% found once; its top ten account for roughly 4.5%. The sequencing sample was made of PBMCs or T cells enriched from blood (not recorded which). The chain employs TRBV27 and TRBJ2-3; 9 positions agree with TRBD2. The clonotype originates from a man between 25 and 39 years old who had recovered from COVID-19. CDR3 DNA sequence: TGTGCCAGCAGTTCTTCTAGCGGGGCTCGTACGCAGTATTTT. Amino acid sequence: CASSSSSGARTQYF.